The TCR beta chain under discussion was sequenced for a study of identical twins. Study-level points and caveats: Beta out-of-frame sequences displayed a weaker excess of sharing between twins. Conclusions relied on cross-sectional statistical analysis, not following the same donors.

MiXCR was run by TCRdb on the 5' RACE reads, yielding one entry per CDR3 protein. This table holds approximately 500,000 distinct CDR3 sequences, about 24% found once. Remarks on this clonotype: Its antigen is not identified.

The same data also went into a second study, on T cells expressing NK-cell markers. This second study notes: Researchers got TCR beta repertoires out of sorted CD3+CD56+NKG2C+, CD3+CD56+NKG2C- and CD3+CD56-NKG2C+ T cells.

The sequenced sample was CD4+ T cells sorted from blood. The TCR comes from a young woman in good health.

Written as DNA, the CDR3 is TGTGCCAGCAGTTTAAGGTTAGGCGGGCAAGAGACCCAGTACTTC. Its protein is CASSLRLGGQETQYF. This chain joins TRBV12-3 or TRBV12-4 and TRBJ2-5; D possibly corresponds to TRBD2 (5 bases). CDR3 length: 15 amino acids. Trimming took 2 bases from V and 2 from J, leaving 12 bases between them.